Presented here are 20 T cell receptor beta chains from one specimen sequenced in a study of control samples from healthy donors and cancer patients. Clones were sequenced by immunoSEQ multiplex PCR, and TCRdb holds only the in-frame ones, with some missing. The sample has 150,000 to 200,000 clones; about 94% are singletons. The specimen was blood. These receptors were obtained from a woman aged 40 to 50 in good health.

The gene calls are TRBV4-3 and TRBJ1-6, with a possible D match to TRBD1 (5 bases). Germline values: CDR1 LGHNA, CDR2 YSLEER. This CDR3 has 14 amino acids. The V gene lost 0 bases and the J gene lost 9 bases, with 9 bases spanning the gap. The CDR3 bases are TGCGCCAGCAGCCAAGAGGTGGGGGGTTCACCCCTCCACTTT. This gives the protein CASSQEVGGSPLHF.

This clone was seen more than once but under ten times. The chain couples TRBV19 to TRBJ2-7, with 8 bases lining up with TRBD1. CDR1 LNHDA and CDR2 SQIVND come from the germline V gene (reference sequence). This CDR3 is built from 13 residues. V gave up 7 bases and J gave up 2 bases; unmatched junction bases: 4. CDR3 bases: TGTGCCAGTATGAACAGGGGGACCTACGAGCAGTACTTC. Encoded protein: CASMNRGTYEQYF.

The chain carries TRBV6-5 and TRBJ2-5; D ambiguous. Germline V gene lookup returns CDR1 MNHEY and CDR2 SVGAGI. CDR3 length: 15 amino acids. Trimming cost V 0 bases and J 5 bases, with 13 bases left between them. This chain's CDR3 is CASSYSGPQTETQYF. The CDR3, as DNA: TGTGCCAGCAGTTACTCAGGGCCCCAAACGGAGACCCAGTACTTC.

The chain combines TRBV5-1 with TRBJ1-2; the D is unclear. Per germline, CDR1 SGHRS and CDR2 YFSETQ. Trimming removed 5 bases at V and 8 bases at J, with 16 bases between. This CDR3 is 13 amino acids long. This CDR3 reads CASSQTSSYGYTF. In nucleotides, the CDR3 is TGCGCCAGCAGTCAGACTTCCTCGTACGGCTACACCTTC.

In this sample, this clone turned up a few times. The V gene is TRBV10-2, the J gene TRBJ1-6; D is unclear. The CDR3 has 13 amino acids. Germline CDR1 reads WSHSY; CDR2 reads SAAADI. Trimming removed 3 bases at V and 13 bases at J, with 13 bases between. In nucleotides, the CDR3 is TGCGCCAGCAGTGACATTCGAGTGTCGCCCCTCCACTTT. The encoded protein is CASSDIRVSPLHF.

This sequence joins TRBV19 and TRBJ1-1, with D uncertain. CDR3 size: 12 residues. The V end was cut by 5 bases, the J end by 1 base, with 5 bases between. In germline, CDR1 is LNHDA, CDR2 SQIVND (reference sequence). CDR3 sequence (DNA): TGTGCCAGTAGTCTCAAGAACACTGAAGCTTTCTTT. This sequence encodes CASSLKNTEAFF.

The CDR3 reads CASSQAGQVNQPQHF. CDR3 coding DNA: TGCGCCAGCAGCCAGGCGGGACAGGTCAATCAGCCCCAGCATTTT. This rearrangement joins TRBV4-1 to TRBJ1-5; 8 nucleotides agree with TRBD1. The V and J ends lost 3 bases and 3 bases, in that order; junction bases with no gene match: 4. CDR1 is MGHRA and CDR2 is YSYEKL in the germline V gene. The CDR3 has 15 residues.

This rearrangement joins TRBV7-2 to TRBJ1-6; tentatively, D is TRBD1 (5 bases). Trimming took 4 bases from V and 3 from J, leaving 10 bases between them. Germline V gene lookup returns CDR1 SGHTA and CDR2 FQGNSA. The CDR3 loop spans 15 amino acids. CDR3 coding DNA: TGTGCCAGCAGCTCCCCGGACATCTATAATTCACCCCTCCACTTT. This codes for CASSSPDIYNSPLHF.

CDR3 sequence (DNA): TGTGCCAGTAGTATTGGGCATGCTGGGGCCAACGTCCTGACTTTC. Residues: CASSIGHAGANVLTF. This sequence joins TRBV19 and TRBJ2-6; D gene ambiguous. Germline V CDR1 and CDR2: LNHDA, SQIVND (reference sequence). The CDR3 extends over 15 amino acids. Trimming pared 3 bases from V and 2 bases from J, leaving 8 bases between.

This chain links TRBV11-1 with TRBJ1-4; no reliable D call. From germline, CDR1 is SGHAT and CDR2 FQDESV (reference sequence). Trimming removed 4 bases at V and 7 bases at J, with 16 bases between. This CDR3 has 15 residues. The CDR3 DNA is TGTGCCAGCAGCTCGAAGATGGGGTATGGTGAAAAACTGTTTTTT. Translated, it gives CASSSKMGYGEKLFF.

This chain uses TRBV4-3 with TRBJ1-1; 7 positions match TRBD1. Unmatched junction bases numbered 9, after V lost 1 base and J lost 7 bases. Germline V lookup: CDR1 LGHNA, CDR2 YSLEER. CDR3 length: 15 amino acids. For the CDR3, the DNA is TGCGCCAGCAGCCAAGTGGGTGGAGGGGGCAATGAAGCTTTCTTT. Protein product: CASSQVGGGGNEAFF.

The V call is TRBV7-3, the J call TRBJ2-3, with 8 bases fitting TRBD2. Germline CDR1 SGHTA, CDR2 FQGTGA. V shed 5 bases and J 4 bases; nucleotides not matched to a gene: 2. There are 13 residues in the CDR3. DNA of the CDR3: TGTGCCAGCAGCAACGGGGGGGCAGATACGCAGTATTTT. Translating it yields CASSNGGADTQYF.

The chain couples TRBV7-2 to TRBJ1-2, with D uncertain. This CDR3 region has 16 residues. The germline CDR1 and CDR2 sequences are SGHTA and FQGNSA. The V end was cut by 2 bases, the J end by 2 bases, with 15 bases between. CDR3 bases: TGTGCCAGCAGCTTAAGGTCTGGACGGACGAACTATGGCTACACCTTC. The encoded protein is CASSLRSGRTNYGYTF. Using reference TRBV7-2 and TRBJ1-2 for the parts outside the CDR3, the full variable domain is GAGVSQSPSNKVTEKGKDVELRCDPISGHTALYWYRQSLGQGLEFLIYFQGNSAPDKSGLPSDRFSAERTGGSVSTLTIQRTQQEDSAVYLCASSLRSGRTNYGYTFGSGTRLTVV.

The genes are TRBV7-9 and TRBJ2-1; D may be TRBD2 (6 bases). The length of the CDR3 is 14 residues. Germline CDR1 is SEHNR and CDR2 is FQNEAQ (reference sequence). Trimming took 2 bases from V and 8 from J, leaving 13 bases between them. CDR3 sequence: CASSLHDGEDEQFF. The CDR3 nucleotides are TGTGCCAGCAGCTTACACGATGGGGAGGATGAGCAGTTCTTC.

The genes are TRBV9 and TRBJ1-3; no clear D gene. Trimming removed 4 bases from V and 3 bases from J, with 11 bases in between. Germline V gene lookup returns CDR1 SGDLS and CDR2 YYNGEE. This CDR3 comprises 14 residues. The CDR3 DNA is TGTGCCAGCAGCCCGAGTGGCGGTGGAAACACCATATATTTT. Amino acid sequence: CASSPSGGGNTIYF.

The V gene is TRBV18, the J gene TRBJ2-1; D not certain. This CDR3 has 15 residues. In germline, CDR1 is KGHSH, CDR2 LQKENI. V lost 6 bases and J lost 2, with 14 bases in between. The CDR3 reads CASSVLAETYNEQFF. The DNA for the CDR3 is TGTGCCAGCTCCGTCTTGGCGGAGACCTACAATGAGCAGTTCTTC.

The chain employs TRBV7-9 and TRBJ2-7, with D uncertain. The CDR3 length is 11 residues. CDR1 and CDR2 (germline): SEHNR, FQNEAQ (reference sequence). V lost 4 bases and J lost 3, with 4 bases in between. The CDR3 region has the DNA TGTGCCAGCAGCTCATACTACGAGCAGTACTTC. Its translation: CASSSYYEQYF. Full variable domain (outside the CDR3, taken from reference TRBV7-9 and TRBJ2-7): DTGVSQNPRHKITKRGQNVTFRCDPISEHNRLYWYRQTLGQGPEFLTYFQNEAQLEKSRLLSDRFSAERPKGSFSTLEIQRTEQGDSAMYLCASSSYYEQYFGPGTRLTVT.

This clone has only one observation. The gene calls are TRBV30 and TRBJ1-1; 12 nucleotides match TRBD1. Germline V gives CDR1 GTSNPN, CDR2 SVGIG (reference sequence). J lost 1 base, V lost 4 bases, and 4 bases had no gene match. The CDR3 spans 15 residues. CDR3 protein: CAWMGQGAGNTEAFF. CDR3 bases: TGTGCCTGGATGGGACAGGGGGCTGGGAACACTGAAGCTTTCTTT.

The DNA of the CDR3 is TGTGCCATCAGTGAAAGGGGTGATAGCGGGAATGTCCCAGATACGCAGTATTTT. This translates into CAISERGDSGNVPDTQYF. The chain has TRBV10-3 and TRBJ2-3; 8 bases map to TRBD2. The CDR3 totals 18 residues. Germline V lookup: CDR1 ENHRY, CDR2 SYGVKD. V shed 3 bases and J 4 bases; nucleotides not matched to a gene: 15.

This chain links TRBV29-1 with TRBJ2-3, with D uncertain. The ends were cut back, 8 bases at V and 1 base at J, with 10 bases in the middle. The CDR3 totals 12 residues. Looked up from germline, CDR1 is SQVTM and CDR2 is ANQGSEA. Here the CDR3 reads CSLRIGTDTQYF. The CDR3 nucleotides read TGCAGCTTACGTATCGGCACAGATACGCAGTATTTT.